Below, 20 T cell receptor beta chains from the same sample are listed, as sequenced in a study of T cells in Graves' hyperthyroidism and ophthalmopathy. Amplified regions were TCR beta CDR3 sequences from RNA transcripts. The TCR CDR3 first-round RT-PCR relied on the HTBI primer set. TCRdb re-called the multiplex PCR reads through MiXCR, storing one row per CDR3 protein. This sample carries some 500,000 distinct CDR3 sequences, approximately 14% of them seen once, and the ten largest clones take about 17%. The specimen sequenced was blood. These receptors all come from a woman between 18 and 30 years old with Graves' hyperthyroidism.

In its sample, this clonotype was seen many times. The chain employs TRBV24-1 and TRBJ1-5; 9 positions match TRBD1. V dropped 4 bases and J dropped 2; count of bases not matched to a gene: 2. This CDR3 is built from 15 residues. Germline V gives CDR1 KGHDR, CDR2 SFDVKD. The chain's CDR3 is CATSDRTGGNQPQHF. The CDR3 region has the DNA TGTGCCACCAGTGACAGGACAGGGGGCAATCAGCCCCAGCATTTT.

V gene TRBV12-3 or TRBV12-4 combines with J gene TRBJ1-3; D is undetermined. Trimming took off 6 bases at V and 9 bases at J, with 18 bases between the two ends. CDR3 size: 14 residues. This CDR3 is CASSRTNRGGTIYF. As DNA, the CDR3 is TGTGCCAGCAGCCGAACCAACCGCGGCGGCACCATATATTTT.

This clonotype was seen at least ten times. This chain links TRBV11-3 with TRBJ2-1; 9 nucleotides match TRBD1. CDR1 and CDR2 (germline): SGHNT, YENEEA. The J segment lost 4 bases and the V segment lost 5 bases, leaving 6 bases of the junction unmatched. The CDR3 has 15 residues. This CDR3 reads CASSDADRGYNEQFF. The CDR3 bases are TGTGCCAGCAGCGATGCGGACAGGGGTTACAATGAGCAGTTCTTC.

The sample holds many counts of this clonotype. This chain links TRBV12-3 or TRBV12-4 with TRBJ2-1; 7 nucleotides line up with TRBD2. CDR3 length: 16 amino acids. Germline trimming cut 6 bases from V and 0 bases from J; bases unmatched to any gene: 8. The CDR3 sequence is CASRTIAGSSYNEQFF. The CDR3 DNA reads as TGTGCCAGCAGGACCATAGCGGGCAGCTCCTACAATGAGCAGTTCTTC.

This clonotype has a handful of counts. The J gene is TRBJ2-7, the V gene TRBV6-5; tentative D call: TRBD1 (5 bases). Germline values: CDR1 MNHEY, CDR2 SVGAGI. The CDR3 has 18 residues. V lost 1 base to trimming and J lost 2 bases, with 21 bases between them. Here the CDR3 reads CASSYLASPGSFTYEQYF. The CDR3 DNA reads as TGTGCCAGCAGTTACTTAGCCTCCCCAGGGTCCTTTACCTACGAGCAGTACTTC.

Many counts were recorded for this clonotype. The rearrangement joins TRBV6-6 to TRBJ1-2, with D possibly being TRBD1 (5 bases). Germline V lookup: CDR1 MNHNY, CDR2 SVGAGI (reference sequence). V was pared by 0 bases and J by 3 bases, with 8 bases between. The CDR3 has 14 residues. The CDR3, as DNA: TGTGCCAGCAGTTACTCTGCGGGGGACTATGGCTACACCTTC. It translates to CASSYSAGDYGYTF.

This clonotype was counted many times. The J gene is TRBJ1-2, the V gene TRBV2; 8 bases fit TRBD1. Germline CDR1 reads SNHLY; CDR2 reads FYNNEI. The CDR3 covers 15 residues. J gave up 6 bases and V 5 bases, and 11 bases lay outside the gene matches. In nucleotides, the CDR3 is TGTGCCAGCAGTCCAGGACAGGGAACTCGGCATGGCTACACCTTC. It encodes CASSPGQGTRHGYTF.

In this sample, this clonotype turned up many times. CDR3: CASSLELGDGYGYTF. The CDR3 region has the DNA TGCGCCAGCAGCCTCGAGTTGGGGGACGGCTATGGCTACACCTTC. The chain links TRBV5-1 to TRBJ1-2, with a weak D call TRBD1 (5 bases). The V and J ends lost 4 bases and 4 bases respectively, with 17 bases between them. CDR3 size: 15 residues. Germline V lookup: CDR1 SGHRS, CDR2 YFSETQ.

The chain recombines TRBV20-1 with TRBJ2-1; 11 nucleotides align to TRBD2. Germline V lookup: CDR1 DFQATT, CDR2 SNEGSKA (reference sequence). The junction had 9 bases not matched to a gene; V was cut back by 6 bases and J by 5 bases. There are 15 residues in the CDR3. In nucleotides, the CDR3 is TGCAGTGCGACGGCACTAGCGGGAGCTGACAATGAGCAGTTCTTC. This sequence encodes CSATALAGADNEQFF.

The chain is built from TRBV30 and TRBJ2-3, with 7 bases identical to TRBD2. From germline, CDR1 is GTSNPN and CDR2 SVGIG (reference sequence). The CDR3 is 13 residues long. V was pared by 3 bases and J by 4 bases, with 4 bases of the junction left unmatched. This CDR3 is CAWRSGLADTQYF. CDR3 DNA sequence: TGTGCCTGGAGAAGCGGACTAGCAGATACGCAGTATTTT.

The chain joins TRBV7-9 to TRBJ2-3, with D possibly being TRBD2 (6 bases). Germline V gene lookup returns CDR1 SEHNR and CDR2 FQNEAQ (reference sequence). V shed 1 base and J shed 5 bases, with 16 bases lying between them. The CDR3 is made up of 16 amino acids. CDR3 bases: TGTGCCAGCAGCTTAGGGCCGGGACTCGAGGGAGATACGCAGTATTTT. Translated, it gives CASSLGPGLEGDTQYF.

The sample holds many counts of this clonotype. The rearrangement links TRBV9 to TRBJ2-1; no reliable D call. Germline V gene lookup returns CDR1 SGDLS and CDR2 YYNGEE. The CDR3 is made up of 15 amino acids. V lost 3 bases, J lost 5 bases, and 15 bases lay in between. The CDR3 loop reads CASSAYRSPNNEQFF. The DNA for the CDR3 is TGTGCCAGCAGCGCCTACCGTAGCCCCAACAATGAGCAGTTCTTC.

This clonotype was found many times. The chain combines TRBV18 with TRBJ1-1, with 7 bases aligning to TRBD1. Per germline, CDR1 KGHSH and CDR2 LQKENI. V was pared by 3 bases and J by 5 bases, with 6 bases of the junction left unmatched. The CDR3 loop spans 14 amino acids. CDR3 loop: CASSPDRGLTEAFF. CDR3 DNA sequence: TGTGCCAGCTCACCTGATAGGGGGCTGACTGAAGCTTTCTTT.

Ten or more counts support this clonotype. The J gene is TRBJ1-1, the V gene TRBV20-1; D is ambiguous. V shed 3 bases and J shed 4 bases, with 15 bases lying between them. The CDR3 extends over 14 amino acids. Germline-derived CDR1 and CDR2 are DFQATT and SNEGSKA (reference sequence). CDR3 nucleotides: TGCAGTGCTAGTAAAGTTTCCGGCTTCACTGAAGCTTTCTTT. Translating gives CSASKVSGFTEAFF.

This clonotype has at least ten counts. The genes are TRBV7-2 and TRBJ2-5, with a weak D call TRBD2 (6 bases). Looked up from germline, CDR1 is SGHTA and CDR2 is FQGNSA. The CDR3 has 14 amino acids. With 5 bases removed from V and 0 bases from J, the gap between germline ends came to 10 bases. The CDR3 nucleotides read TGTGCCAGCAGCCTGCGGAGGGACCAAGAGACCCAGTACTTC. Its protein is CASSLRRDQETQYF. The full variable domain, completed using reference TRBV7-2 and TRBJ2-5, is GAGVSQSPSNKVTEKGKDVELRCDPISGHTALYWYRQSLGQGLEFLIYFQGNSAPDKSGLPSDRFSAERTGGSVSTLTIQRTQQEDSAVYLCASSLRRDQETQYFGPGTRLLVL.

The table lists this clonotype with a few counts. The chain employs TRBV7-2 and TRBJ1-1; D unresolved. V was shortened by 3 bases and J by 6 bases, with 14 bases between the two germline ends. The CDR3 covers 14 residues. The germline V gene encodes CDR1 SGHTA and CDR2 FQGNSA. CDR3 sequence reads: CASSLAQQSAEAFF. CDR3 in DNA: TGTGCCAGCAGCTTGGCACAGCAGTCCGCTGAAGCTTTCTTT.

This clonotype came up many times. V usage is TRBV7-8 and J usage is TRBJ1-1, with unresolved D. Germline assignment: CDR1 SGHVS and CDR2 FQNEAQ. V lost 3 bases, J lost 1 base, and 9 bases lay in between. The CDR3 has 14 residues. The CDR3 protein is CASSFSETNTEAFF. The CDR3 DNA reads as TGTGCCAGCAGCTTTTCCGAGACGAACACTGAAGCTTTCTTT.

This chain uses TRBV27 with TRBJ2-2; D ambiguous. Germline CDR1 MNHEY, CDR2 SMNVEV (reference sequence). Trimming removed 8 bases from V and 4 bases from J, with 8 bases in between. The CDR3 is 12 residues long. The CDR3 is CASGYITGELFF. DNA for the CDR3: TGTGCCAGCGGCTATATCACCGGGGAGCTGTTTTTT.

In its sample, this clonotype was seen many times. The chain has TRBV12-3 or TRBV12-4 and TRBJ1-1; the D is unclear. With 2 bases removed from V and 3 bases from J, the gap between germline ends came to 7 bases. The CDR3 covers 13 residues. This CDR3 is CASSLRRDTEAFF. Written as DNA, the CDR3 is TGTGCCAGCAGTTTACGGCGGGACACTGAAGCTTTCTTT.

This clonotype was counted at least ten times. CDR3 nucleotide sequence: TGTGCCAGCAGCCAAGTAGGCCAACACGGGGAGCTGTTTTTT. Translated: CASSQVGQHGELFF. The rearrangement uses TRBV14 and TRBJ2-2; no reliable D call. The CDR3 sequence is 14 residues long. Germline CDR1 SGHDN, CDR2 FVKESK. The V and J ends lost 1 base and 7 bases respectively, with 10 bases between them. Complete variable domain (other parts from reference TRBV14 and TRBJ2-2): EAGVTQFPSHSVIEKGQTVTLRCDPISGHDNLYWYRRVMGKEIKFLLHFVKESKQDESGMPNNRFLAERTGGTYSTLKVQPAELEDSGVYFCASSQVGQHGELFFGEGSRLTVL.